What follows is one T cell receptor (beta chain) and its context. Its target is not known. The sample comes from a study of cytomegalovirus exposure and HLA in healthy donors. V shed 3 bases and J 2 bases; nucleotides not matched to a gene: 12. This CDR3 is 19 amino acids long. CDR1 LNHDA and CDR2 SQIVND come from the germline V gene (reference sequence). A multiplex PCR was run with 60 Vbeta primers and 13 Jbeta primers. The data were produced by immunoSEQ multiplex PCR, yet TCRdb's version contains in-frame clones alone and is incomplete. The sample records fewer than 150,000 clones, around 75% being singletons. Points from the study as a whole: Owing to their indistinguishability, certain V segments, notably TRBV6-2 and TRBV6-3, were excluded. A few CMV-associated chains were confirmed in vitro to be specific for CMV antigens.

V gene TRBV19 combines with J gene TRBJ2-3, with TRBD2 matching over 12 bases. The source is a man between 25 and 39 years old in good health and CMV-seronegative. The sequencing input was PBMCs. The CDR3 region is CASSIRLAGGLIHTDTQYF. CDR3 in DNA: TGTGCCAGTAGTATCCGGCTAGCGGGAGGGTTAATCCACACAGATACGCAGTATTTT.